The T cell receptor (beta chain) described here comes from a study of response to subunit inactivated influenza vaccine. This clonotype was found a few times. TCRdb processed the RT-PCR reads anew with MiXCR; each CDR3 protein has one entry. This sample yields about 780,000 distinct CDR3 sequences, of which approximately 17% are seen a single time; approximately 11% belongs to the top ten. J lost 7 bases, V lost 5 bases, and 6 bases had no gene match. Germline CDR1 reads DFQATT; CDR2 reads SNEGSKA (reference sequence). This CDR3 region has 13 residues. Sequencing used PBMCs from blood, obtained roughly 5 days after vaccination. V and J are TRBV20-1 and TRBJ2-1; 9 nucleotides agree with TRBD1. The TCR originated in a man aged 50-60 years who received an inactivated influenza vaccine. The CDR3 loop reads CSAGTGPKNEQFF. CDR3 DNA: TGCAGTGCTGGGACAGGGCCCAAAAATGAGCAGTTCTTC.